This TCR beta chain is from a study of blood T cell repertoires in COVID-19. The participants were between about 18 and 90 years old and came from 24 US areas. The CDR3 has 17 amino acids. The ends lost 5 bases at V and 0 bases at J; junction bases unmatched: 8. The germline V gene has CDR1 SGHTA and CDR2 FQGNSA. A word on this clone: The same CDR3 also results from other DNA sequences found in this sample.

In the authors' methods: Reference gene primer amplification gave nucleated cell count estimates. The table came from immunoSEQ multiplex PCR; TCRdb's copy has only in-frame clones and leaves some out. Clone size and V and J calls were adopted from that table, with D and trimming inferred from the DNA. The repertoire consists of fewer than 200,000 clones, with more than 65% occurring once and the leading ten covering 5.6%. The V gene is TRBV7-2, the J gene TRBJ2-1; 9 bases map to TRBD2. Sequencing was performed on PBMCs or T cells enriched from blood (not recorded which). The source is a woman aged 40 to 49 with acute COVID-19. CDR3 DNA sequence: TGTGCCAGCAGCCTCGACAGCGGGGGGAGCTCCTACAATGAGCAGTTCTTC. It codes for CASSLDSGGSSYNEQFF.